Listed below are T cell receptor beta chains from one sample, sequenced in a study of blood T cell repertoires in COVID-19. Assay: immunoSEQ multiplex PCR; the TCRdb copy retains only in-frame clones and omits some. The data contain fewer than 500,000 clones, approximately 87% of them singletons. Material: PBMCs or T cells enriched from blood (not recorded which). These receptors came from a man younger than 45 who had recovered from COVID-19. The CDR3 runs from the conserved cysteine through the conserved F or W. Fields, in order: clone size, D gene, J gene, V gene, CDR3 DNA, CDR3 protein. D genes are given only for firm matches. Expanded clones get a size class; other rows say once, few or many, or leave the size out.

few TRBD1 TRBJ1-2 TRBV18 TGTGCCAGCTCACCCGGACAGGGAGGAGGCTACACCTTC CASSPGQGGGYTF
NA TRBD1 TRBJ1-1 TRBV29-1 TGCAGCGCGGCCGGGACAGGGAACACTGAAGCTTTCTTT CSAAGTGNTEAFF
NA TRBD1 TRBJ2-7 TRBV29-1 TGCAGCGCCTACCTACGACCGGGACAGCTCTACGAGCAGTACTTC CSAYLRPGQLYEQYF
NA TRBD2 TRBJ2-1 TRBV4-1 TGCGCCAGCAGCCGAGTCCCGGGGGGGCCTTATGAGCAGTTCTTC CASSRVPGGPYEQFF
few TRBD1 TRBJ2-7 TRBV14 TGTGCCAGCAGCTCCCGACAGGGGCCCTACGAGCAGTACTTC CASSSRQGPYEQYF
NA NA TRBJ1-1 TRBV28 TGTGCCAGCAGGTCCGGGTCAAAAGCTTTCTTT CASRSGSKAFF
NA NA TRBJ2-1 TRBV4-3 TGCGCCAGCAGCCAAGATTCAGGCCATGGGGCCCGTGAGCAGTTCTTC CASSQDSGHGAREQFF
NA NA TRBJ2-4 TRBV5-5 TGTGCCAGCAGCTCTGGATCGGGTGCCAAAAACATTCAGTACTTC CASSSGSGAKNIQYF
NA NA TRBJ2-2 TRBV7-8 TGTGCCAGCAGCCTTAGTAGCCTTTCAGCCACCGGGGAGCTGTTTTTT CASSLSSLSATGELFF
NA NA TRBJ2-1 TRBV27 TGTGCCAGCAGCGCAGGGGCGGGGGTCAATGAGCAGTTCTTC CASSAGAGVNEQFF
NA NA TRBJ1-1 TRBV4-3 TGCGCCAGCAGCACAGGGCCCGGCACTGAAGCTTTCTTT CASSTGPGTEAFF
few NA TRBJ2-4 TRBV6-1 TGTGCCAGCAGTGAGAATAGGGTCCGGGGGGCCAAAAACATTCAGTACTTC CASSENRVRGAKNIQYF
NA TRBD1 TRBJ2-7 TRBV18 TGTGCCAGCTCGTCGGACAGGGGGCAGGGGGAGCAGTACTTC CASSSDRGQGEQYF
NA TRBD2 TRBJ2-1 TRBV7-8 TGTGCCAGCAGCTTAACTAGCGGGGGATACAATGAGCAGTTCTTC CASSLTSGGYNEQFF
NA NA TRBJ1-5 TRBV2 TGTGCCAGCAGCGACGAGGTTTCGAGCAATCAGCCCCAGCATTTT CASSDEVSSNQPQHF
NA TRBD1 TRBJ1-1 TRBV2 TGTGCCAGCAGTGTCATTAAGGGGGCGAACACTGAAGCTTTCTTT CASSVIKGANTEAFF
NA NA TRBJ1-4 TRBV7-4 TGTGCCAGCAGCTTAGGGAAAGGGACTAAATTGGAACTGTTTTTT CASSLGKGTKLELFF
NA TRBD1 TRBJ2-7 TRBV5-1 TGCGCCAGCACCCGGACAGGTTCCTACGAGCAGTACTTC CASTRTGSYEQYF
NA TRBD1 TRBJ2-2 TRBV11-3 TGTGCCAGCAGTTACAGGGGGAACACCGGGGAGCTGTTTTTT CASSYRGNTGELFF
NA NA TRBJ1-1 TRBV19 TGTGCCAGTAATGACAACCCTACGAGCAGGGGCACTGAAGCTTTCTTT CASNDNPTSRGTEAFF
NA NA TRBJ1-1 TRBV18 TGTGCCAGCTCACCCCAGAGGACTGAAGCTTTCTTT CASSPQRTEAFF
NA NA TRBJ2-2 TRBV13 TGTGCCAGCAACAGCCCAAACACCGGGGAGCTGTTTTTT CASNSPNTGELFF
NA TRBD1 TRBJ1-6 TRBV9 TGTGCCAGCAGCTACCGGACAGGGTGGAATTCACCCCTCCACTTT CASSYRTGWNSPLHF
NA NA TRBJ2-5 TRBV30 TGTGCCTGGGAGGGACTTTTGCAAGAGACCCAGTACTTC CAWEGLLQETQYF
NA NA TRBJ1-5 TRBV30 TGTGCCTGGAGTCCGGTGGGCAATCAGCCCCAGCATTTT CAWSPVGNQPQHF
NA NA TRBJ1-2 TRBV18 TGTGCCAGCTCCTCCCGATACACCGATGGCTACACCTTC CASSSRYTDGYTF
NA TRBD2 TRBJ2-5 TRBV5-1 TGCGCCAGCAGCTTATCCTTAGCGGGGGTTGGAGAGACCCAGTACTTC CASSLSLAGVGETQYF
NA TRBD2 TRBJ2-5 TRBV5-1 TGCGCCAGCAGTTCTGCCGGGGGGGCCTTAGAGACCCAGTACTTC CASSSAGGALETQYF
NA NA TRBJ2-1 TRBV5-1 TGCGCCAGCAGCTCAGTCCCAGGGACCTACAATGAGCAGTTCTTC CASSSVPGTYNEQFF
NA NA TRBJ2-5 TRBV10-3 TGTGCCAGCGGCGTTGGGTACCAAGAGACCCAGTACTTC CASGVGYQETQYF
NA NA TRBJ1-3 TRBV18 TGTGCCAGCTCACCCGCCCCCAGGGGCTCTGGAAACACCATATATTTT CASSPAPRGSGNTIYF
NA TRBD1 TRBJ2-6 TRBV2 TGTGCCAGGACGGGACAGCATGGGGCCAACGTCCTGACTTTC CARTGQHGANVLTF
NA TRBD1 TRBJ2-2 TRBV6-5 TGTGCCAGCACAAGGACAGGGTCAAGCGGGGAGCTGTTTTTT CASTRTGSSGELFF
NA NA TRBJ2-1 TRBV6-5 TGTGCCAGCGTCGTTTACAATGAGCAGTTCTTC CASVVYNEQFF
NA TRBD1 TRBJ1-1 TRBV5-1 TGCGCCAGCAGCTTGGTCAGCAGGGGGCGAAGAACTGAAGCTTTCTTT CASSLVSRGRRTEAFF
NA NA TRBJ1-5 TRBV4-1 TGCGCCAGCAGCCAAGCCAACTCCGAGGGTAGTCAGCCCCAGCATTTT CASSQANSEGSQPQHF
NA NA TRBJ2-1 TRBV10-3 TGTGCCACATCCTTGGGGGGCTCCTACAATGAGCAGTTCTTC CATSLGGSYNEQFF
NA NA TRBJ1-2 TRBV19 TGTGCCAGTAGTATCTTCCTTGGACGGGACATTTATGGCTACACCTTC CASSIFLGRDIYGYTF
NA NA TRBJ1-5 TRBV19 TGTGCCAGTAGTACCAACTATAACCAGCCCCAGCATTTT CASSTNYNQPQHF
once TRBD1 TRBJ2-1 TRBV7-3 TGTGCCAGCAGCTCGCCGGGACAGGACAATGAGCAGTTCTTC CASSSPGQDNEQFF
NA NA TRBJ1-5 TRBV19 TGTGCCAGTAGTATTATCTCGGAGGGCAATCAGCCCCAGCATTTT CASSIISEGNQPQHF
NA NA TRBJ1-5 TRBV10-3 TGTGCCATCAGTGAGTCGAATACGGGGGGTAGCAATCAGCCCCAGCATTTT CAISESNTGGSNQPQHF
NA NA TRBJ1-1 TRBV7-2 TGTGCCAGCAGCTTAGGTCGGGGGTCTACTGAAGCTTTCTTT CASSLGRGSTEAFF
NA NA TRBJ1-3 TRBV6-5 TGTGCCAGCTCGGGGTTCTCCTCTGGAAACACCATATATTTT CASSGFSSGNTIYF
NA TRBD1 TRBJ2-7 TRBV7-2 TGTGCCAGCAGCTTAGCACCGGGACAGCTCTACGAGCAGTACTTC CASSLAPGQLYEQYF
NA NA TRBJ2-2 TRBV7-3 TGTGCCAGCAGCTTAGGGGGACTGATCACCGGGGAGCTGTTTTTT CASSLGGLITGELFF
NA NA TRBJ2-3 TRBV19 TGTGCCAGTAGCCTGAGGCAGCCAGATACGCAGTATTTT CASSLRQPDTQYF
NA TRBD2 TRBJ2-1 TRBV5-6 TGTGCCAGCCACTTATTGCGGGGGGAATATGAGCAGTTCTTC CASHLLRGEYEQFF
once NA TRBJ1-1 TRBV12-5 TGTGCTAGTGGTCCTGACAGGAACACTGAAGCTTTCTTT CASGPDRNTEAFF
NA TRBD1 TRBJ2-6 TRBV4-1 TGCGCCAGCAGCCAACAATCTCTCATAAACAGGGGTACCGGGGCCAACGTCCTGACTTTC CASSQQSLINRGTGANVLTF
NA NA TRBJ2-1 TRBV6-5 TGTGCCAGCAGTCAAAGAACTAGCAGTGAGCAGTTCTTC CASSQRTSSEQFF
NA NA TRBJ2-2 TRBV10-3 TGTGCCATCAGTGACTCTGGACAGCTCACCGGGGAGCTGTTTTTT CAISDSGQLTGELFF
NA TRBD1 TRBJ1-2 TRBV18 TGTGCCAGCTCACCTACAGGGGCGGTTTCTGGCTACACCTTC CASSPTGAVSGYTF
NA NA TRBJ1-1 TRBV30 TGTGCCTGGAACGCGGGGACCTGGTCGAGCACTGAAGCTTTCTTT CAWNAGTWSSTEAFF
few TRBD1 TRBJ1-3 TRBV14 TGTGCCAGCAGCAGGTCCGGGACAGGGTCTGGAAACACCATATATTTT CASSRSGTGSGNTIYF
NA NA TRBJ2-3 TRBV7-6 TGTGCCAGCAGCTTCGGCGGGGCCTACACAGATACGCAGTATTTT CASSFGGAYTDTQYF
few NA TRBJ2-7 TRBV12-3/TRBV12-4 TGTGCCAGCAGTCCCTACGGAGGGCACGAGCAGTACTTC CASSPYGGHEQYF
NA TRBD1 TRBJ2-1 TRBV24-1 TGTGCCACCAGTGATCGTACAGGGGTGCAGTTCTTC CATSDRTGVQFF
NA TRBD2 TRBJ2-3 TRBV4-2 TGTGCCAGCAGCCAAGGGGGACTAGCTGACTACTACGGCACAGATACGCAGTATTTT CASSQGGLADYYGTDTQYF